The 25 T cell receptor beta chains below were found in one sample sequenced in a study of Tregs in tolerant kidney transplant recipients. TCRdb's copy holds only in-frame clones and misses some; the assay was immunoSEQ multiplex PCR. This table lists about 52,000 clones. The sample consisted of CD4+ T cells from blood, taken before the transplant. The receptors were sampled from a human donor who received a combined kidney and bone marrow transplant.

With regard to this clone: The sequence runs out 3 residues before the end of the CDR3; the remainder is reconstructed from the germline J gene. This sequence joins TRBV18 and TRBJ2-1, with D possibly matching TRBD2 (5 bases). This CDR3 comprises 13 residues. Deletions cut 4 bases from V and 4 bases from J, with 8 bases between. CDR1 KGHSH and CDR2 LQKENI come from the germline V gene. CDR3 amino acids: CASSLTSYNEQFF. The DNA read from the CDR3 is TGTGCCAGCTCACTCACTAGTTACAATGAG.

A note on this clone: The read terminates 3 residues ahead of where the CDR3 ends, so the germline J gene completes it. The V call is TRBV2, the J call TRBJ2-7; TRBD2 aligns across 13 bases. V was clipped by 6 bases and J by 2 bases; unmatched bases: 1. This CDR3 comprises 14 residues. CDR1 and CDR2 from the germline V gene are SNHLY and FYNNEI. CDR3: CASRGTSGAYEQYF. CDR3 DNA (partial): TGTGCCAGCAGGGGGACTAGCGGGGCCTACGAG.

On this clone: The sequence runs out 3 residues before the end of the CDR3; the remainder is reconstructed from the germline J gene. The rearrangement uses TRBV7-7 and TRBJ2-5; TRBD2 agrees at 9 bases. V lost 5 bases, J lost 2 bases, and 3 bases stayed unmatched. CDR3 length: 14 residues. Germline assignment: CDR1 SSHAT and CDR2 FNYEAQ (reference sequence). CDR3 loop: CASSPSGGQETQYF. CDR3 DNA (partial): TGTGCCAGCAGCCCAAGCGGGGGGCAAGAGACC.

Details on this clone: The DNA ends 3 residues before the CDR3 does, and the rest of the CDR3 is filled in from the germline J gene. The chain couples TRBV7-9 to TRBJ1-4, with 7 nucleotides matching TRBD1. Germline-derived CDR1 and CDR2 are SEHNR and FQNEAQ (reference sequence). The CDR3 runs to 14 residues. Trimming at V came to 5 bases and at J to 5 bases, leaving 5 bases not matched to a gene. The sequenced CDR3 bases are TGTGCCAGCAGCGAACAGGGGTGGAATGAAAAA. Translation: CASSEQGWNEK. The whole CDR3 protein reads CASSEQGWNEKLFF.

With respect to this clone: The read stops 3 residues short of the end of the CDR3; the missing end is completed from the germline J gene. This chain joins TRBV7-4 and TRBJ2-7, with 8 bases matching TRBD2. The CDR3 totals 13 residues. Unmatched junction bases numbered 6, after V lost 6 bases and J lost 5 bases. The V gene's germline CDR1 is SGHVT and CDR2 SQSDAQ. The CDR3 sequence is CASRTSAADEQYF. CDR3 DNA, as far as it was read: TGTGCCAGCAGGACTAGCGCCGCGGACGAG.

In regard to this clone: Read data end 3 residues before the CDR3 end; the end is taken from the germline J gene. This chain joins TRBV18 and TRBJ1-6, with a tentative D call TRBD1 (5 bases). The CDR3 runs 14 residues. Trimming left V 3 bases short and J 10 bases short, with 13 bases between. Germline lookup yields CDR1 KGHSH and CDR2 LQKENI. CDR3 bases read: TGTGCCAGCTCACCTCTCCAGGGTATCTCACCC. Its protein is CASSPLQGISP. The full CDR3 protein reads CASSPLQGISPLHF.

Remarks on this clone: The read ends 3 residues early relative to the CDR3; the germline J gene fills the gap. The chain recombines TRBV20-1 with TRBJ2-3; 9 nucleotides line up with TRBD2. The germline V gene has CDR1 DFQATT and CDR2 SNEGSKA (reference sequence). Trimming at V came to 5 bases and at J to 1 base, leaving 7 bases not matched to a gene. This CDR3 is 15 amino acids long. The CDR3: CSAPRGGGGTDTQYF. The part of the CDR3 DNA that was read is TGCAGTGCTCCCCGTGGCGGGGGGGGCACAGATACG.

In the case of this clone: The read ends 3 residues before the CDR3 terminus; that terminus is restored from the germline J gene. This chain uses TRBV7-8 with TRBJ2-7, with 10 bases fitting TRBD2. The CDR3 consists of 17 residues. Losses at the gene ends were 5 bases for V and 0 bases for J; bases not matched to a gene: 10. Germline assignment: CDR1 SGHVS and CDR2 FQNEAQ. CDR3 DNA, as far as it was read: TGTGCCAGCAGCCCATCCCGACTAGCGGGCCGCTCCTACGAG. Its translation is CASSPSRLAGRSYE. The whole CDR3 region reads CASSPSRLAGRSYEQYF.

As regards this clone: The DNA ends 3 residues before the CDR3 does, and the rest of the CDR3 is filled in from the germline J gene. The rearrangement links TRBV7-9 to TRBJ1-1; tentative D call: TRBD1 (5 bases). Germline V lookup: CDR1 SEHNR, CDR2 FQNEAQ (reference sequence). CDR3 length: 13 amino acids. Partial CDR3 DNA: TGTGCCAGCAGCTTCTCCAGCCTTGGGGCA. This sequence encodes CASSFSSLGA. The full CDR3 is CASSFSSLGAAFF.

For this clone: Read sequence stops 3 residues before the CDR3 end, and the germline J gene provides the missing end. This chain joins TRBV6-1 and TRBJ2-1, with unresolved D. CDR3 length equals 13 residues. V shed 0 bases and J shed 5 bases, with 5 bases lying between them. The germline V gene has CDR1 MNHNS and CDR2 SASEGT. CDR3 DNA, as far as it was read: TGTGCCAGCAGTGAAGCTAGTGACAATGAG. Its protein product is CASSEASDNE. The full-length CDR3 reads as CASSEASDNEQFF.

The CDR3: CASSPRERGNYGYTF. Partial CDR3 DNA: TGCGCCAGCAGCCCCCGAGAGCGGGGGAACTATGGC. The J gene is TRBJ1-2, the V gene TRBV5-1; D might be TRBD1 (5 bases). Coverage ceases 3 residues before the CDR3 finishes, and the germline J gene fills in the end. The CDR3 consists of 15 residues. In germline, CDR1 is SGHRS, CDR2 YFSETQ. Trimming shortened V by 4 bases and J by 2 bases, and 15 bases separated the two germline ends.

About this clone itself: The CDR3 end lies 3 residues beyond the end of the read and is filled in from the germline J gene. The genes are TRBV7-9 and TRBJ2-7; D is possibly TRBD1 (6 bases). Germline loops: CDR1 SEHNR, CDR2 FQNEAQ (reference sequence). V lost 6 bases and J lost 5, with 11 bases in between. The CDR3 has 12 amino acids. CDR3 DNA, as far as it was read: TGTGCCAGCAGGGACAGTGAGGACGAG. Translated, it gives CASRDSEDE. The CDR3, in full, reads CASRDSEDEQYF.

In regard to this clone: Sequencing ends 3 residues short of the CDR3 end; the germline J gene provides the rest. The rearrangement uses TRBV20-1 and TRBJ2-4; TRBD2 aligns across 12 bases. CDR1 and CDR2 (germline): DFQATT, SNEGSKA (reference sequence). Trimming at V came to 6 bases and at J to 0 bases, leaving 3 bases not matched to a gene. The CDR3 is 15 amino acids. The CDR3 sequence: CSAPGLAGAKNIQYF. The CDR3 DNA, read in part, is TGCAGTGCCCCGGGACTAGCGGGAGCCAAAAACATT.

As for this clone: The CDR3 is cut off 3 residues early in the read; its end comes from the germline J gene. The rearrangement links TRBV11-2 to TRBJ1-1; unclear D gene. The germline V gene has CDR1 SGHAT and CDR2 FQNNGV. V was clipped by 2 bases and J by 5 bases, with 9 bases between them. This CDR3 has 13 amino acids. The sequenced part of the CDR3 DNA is TGTGCCAGCAGCTTAACGGAAGGGACTGAA. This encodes CASSLTEGTE. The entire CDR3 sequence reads CASSLTEGTEAFF.

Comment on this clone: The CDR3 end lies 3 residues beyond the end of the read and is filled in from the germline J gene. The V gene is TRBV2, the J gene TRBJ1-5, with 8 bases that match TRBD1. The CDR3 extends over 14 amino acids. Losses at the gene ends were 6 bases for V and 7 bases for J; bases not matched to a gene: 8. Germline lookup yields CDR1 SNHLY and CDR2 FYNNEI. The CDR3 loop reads CASRGQVDGQPQHF. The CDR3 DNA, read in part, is TGTGCCAGCAGGGGACAGGTTGACGGGCAGCCC.

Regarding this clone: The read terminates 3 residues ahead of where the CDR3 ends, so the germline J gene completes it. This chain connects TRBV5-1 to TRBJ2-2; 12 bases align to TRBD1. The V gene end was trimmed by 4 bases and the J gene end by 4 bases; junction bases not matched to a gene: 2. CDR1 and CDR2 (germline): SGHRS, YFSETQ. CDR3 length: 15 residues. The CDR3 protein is CASSGGQGATGELFF. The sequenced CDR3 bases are TGCGCCAGCAGCGGGGGACAGGGGGCCACCGGGGAG.

The sequenced part of the CDR3 DNA is TGCAGTGCTAGTGACACGGGCAATCAGCCC. Protein: CSASDTGNQP. The complete CDR3 reads CSASDTGNQPQHF. This rearrangement joins TRBV20-1 to TRBJ1-5; no definite D call. Sequencing ends 3 residues short of the CDR3 end; the germline J gene provides the rest. With 3 bases removed from V and 2 bases from J, the gap between germline ends came to 8 bases. The CDR3 loop spans 13 amino acids. CDR1 DFQATT and CDR2 SNEGSKA come from the germline V gene (reference sequence).

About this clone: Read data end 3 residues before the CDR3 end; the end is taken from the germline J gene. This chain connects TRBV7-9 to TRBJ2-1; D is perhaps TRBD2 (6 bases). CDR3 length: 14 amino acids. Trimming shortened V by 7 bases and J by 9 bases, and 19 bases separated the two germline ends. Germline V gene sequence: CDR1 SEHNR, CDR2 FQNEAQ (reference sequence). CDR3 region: CASIAGGPLGEQFF. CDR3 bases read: TGTGCCAGCATCGCCGGGGGACCCCTGGGTGAG.

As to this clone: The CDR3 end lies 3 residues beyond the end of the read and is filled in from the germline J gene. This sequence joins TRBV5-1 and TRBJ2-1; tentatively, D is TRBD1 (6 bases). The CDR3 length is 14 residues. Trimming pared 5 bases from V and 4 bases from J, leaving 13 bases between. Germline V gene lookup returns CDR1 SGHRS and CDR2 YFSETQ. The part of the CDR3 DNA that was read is TGCGCCAGCAGTAAGCGGACAGATTACAATGAG. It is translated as CASSKRTDYNE. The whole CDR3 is CASSKRTDYNEQFF. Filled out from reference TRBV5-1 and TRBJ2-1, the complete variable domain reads KAGVTQTPRYLIKTRGQQVTLSCSPISGHRSVSWYQQTPGQGLQFLFEYFSETQRNKGNFPGRFSGRQFSNSRSEMNVSTLELGDSALYLCASSKRTDYNEQFFGPGTRLTVL.

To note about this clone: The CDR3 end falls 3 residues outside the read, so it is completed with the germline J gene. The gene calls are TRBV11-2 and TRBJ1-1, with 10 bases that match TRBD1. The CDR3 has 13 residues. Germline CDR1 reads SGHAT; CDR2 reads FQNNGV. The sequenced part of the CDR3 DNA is TGTGCCAGCAGTATTGACAGGGGGCGAAGA. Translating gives CASSIDRGRR. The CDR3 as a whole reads CASSIDRGRRAFF.

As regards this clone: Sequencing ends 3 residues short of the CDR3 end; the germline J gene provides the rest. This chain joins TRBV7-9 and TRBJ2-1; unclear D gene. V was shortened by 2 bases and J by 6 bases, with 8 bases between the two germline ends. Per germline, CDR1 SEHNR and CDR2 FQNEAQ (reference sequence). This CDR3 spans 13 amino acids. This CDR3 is CASSLMAVNEQFF. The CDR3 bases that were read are TGTGCCAGCAGCTTAATGGCTGTCAATGAG.

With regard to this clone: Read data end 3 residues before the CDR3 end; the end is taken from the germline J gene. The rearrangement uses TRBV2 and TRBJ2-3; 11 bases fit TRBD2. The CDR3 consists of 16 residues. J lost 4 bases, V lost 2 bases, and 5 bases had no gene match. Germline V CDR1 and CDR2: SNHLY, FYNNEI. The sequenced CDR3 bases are TGTGCCAGCAGTGAAACGCTAGCGGGGGGATCAGATACG. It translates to CASSETLAGGSDT. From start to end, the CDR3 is CASSETLAGGSDTQYF.

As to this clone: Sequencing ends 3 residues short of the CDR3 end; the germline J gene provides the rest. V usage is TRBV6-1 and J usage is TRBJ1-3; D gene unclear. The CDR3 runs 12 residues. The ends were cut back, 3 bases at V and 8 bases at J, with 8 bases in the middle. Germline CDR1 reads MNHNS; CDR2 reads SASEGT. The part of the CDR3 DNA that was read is TGTGCCAGCAGTGACGACATAGACACC. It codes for CASSDDIDT. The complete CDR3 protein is CASSDDIDTIYF.

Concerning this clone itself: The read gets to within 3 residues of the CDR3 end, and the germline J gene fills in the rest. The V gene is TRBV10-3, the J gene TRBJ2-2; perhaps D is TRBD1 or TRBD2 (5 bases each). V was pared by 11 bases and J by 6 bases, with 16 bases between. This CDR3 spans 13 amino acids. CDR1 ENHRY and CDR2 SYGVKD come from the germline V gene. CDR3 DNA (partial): TGTGCCTCTCTTGAGGGGCCTGCCGGGGAG. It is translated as CASLEGPAGE. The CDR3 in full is CASLEGPAGELFF.

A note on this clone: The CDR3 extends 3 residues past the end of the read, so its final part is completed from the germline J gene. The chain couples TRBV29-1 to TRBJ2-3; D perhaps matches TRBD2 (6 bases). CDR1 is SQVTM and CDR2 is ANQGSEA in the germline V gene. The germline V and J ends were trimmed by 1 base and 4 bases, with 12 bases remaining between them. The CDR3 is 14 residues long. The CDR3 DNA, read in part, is TGCAGCGTTGAAGGCGGGATCGACGCAGATACG. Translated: CSVEGGIDADT. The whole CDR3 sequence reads CSVEGGIDADTQYF.